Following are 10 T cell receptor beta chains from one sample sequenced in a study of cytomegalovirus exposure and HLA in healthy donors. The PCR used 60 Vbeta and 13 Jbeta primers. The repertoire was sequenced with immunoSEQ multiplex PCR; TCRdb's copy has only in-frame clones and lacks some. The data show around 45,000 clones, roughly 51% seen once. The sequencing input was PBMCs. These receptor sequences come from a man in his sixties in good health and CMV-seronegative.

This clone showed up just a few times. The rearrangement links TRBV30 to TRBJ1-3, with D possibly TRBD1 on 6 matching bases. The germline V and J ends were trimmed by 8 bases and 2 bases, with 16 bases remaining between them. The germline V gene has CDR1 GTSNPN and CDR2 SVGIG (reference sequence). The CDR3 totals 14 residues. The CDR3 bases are TGTGCCCGCGGTAACAGGGAAACTGGAAACACCATATATTTT. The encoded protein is CARGNRETGNTIYF.

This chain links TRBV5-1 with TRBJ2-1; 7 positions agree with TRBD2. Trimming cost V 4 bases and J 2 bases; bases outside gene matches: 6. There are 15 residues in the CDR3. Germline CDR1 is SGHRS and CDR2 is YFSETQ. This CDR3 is CASSPASGTYNEQFF. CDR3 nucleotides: TGCGCCAGCAGCCCCGCTAGCGGAACCTACAATGAGCAGTTCTTC.

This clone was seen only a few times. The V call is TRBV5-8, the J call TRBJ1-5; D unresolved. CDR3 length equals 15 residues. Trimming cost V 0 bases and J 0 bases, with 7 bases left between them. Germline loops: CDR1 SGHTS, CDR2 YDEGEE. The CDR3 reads CASSLGGNSNQPQHF. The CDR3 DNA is TGTGCCAGCAGCTTGGGAGGGAATAGCAATCAGCCCCAGCATTTT.

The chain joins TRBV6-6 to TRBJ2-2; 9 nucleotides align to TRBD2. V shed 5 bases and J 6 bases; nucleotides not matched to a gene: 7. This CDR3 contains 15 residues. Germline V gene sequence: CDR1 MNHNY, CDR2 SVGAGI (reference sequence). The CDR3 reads CASSGSGRAAGELFF. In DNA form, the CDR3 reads TGTGCCAGCAGTGGTAGCGGGAGAGCTGCCGGGGAGCTGTTTTTT.

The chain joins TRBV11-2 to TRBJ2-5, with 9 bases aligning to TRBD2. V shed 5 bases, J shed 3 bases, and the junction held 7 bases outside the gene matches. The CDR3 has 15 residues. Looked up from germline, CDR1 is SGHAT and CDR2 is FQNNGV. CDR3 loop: CASSPAGGREETQYF. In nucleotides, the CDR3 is TGTGCCAGCAGCCCCGCCGGCGGGAGGGAAGAGACCCAGTACTTC.

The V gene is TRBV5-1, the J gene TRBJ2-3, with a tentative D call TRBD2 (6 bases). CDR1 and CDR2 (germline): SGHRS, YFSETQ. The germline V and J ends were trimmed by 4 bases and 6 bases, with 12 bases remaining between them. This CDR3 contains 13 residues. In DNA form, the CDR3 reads TGCGCCAGCAGCCCCCGGAGCGGGGATACGCAGTATTTT. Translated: CASSPRSGDTQYF.

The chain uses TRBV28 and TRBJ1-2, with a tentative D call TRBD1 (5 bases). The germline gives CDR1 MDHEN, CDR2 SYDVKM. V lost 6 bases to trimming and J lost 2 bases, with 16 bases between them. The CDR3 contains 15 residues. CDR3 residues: CASSKGTGINYGYTF. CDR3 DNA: TGTGCCAGCAGCAAGGGGACTGGGATAAACTATGGCTACACCTTC.

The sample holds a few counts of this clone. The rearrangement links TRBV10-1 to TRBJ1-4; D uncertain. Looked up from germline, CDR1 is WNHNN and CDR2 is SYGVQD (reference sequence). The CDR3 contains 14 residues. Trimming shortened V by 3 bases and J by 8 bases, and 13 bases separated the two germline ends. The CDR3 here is CASSDTVEPEKLFF. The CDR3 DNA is TGCGCCAGCAGTGATACGGTGGAGCCAGAAAAACTGTTTTTT.

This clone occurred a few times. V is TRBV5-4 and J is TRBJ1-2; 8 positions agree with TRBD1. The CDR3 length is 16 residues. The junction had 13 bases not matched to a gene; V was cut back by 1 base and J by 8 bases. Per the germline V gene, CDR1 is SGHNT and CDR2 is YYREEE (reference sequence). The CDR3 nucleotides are TGTGCCAGCAGCTTGCTAGGCACCGACAGGGGCGGCGGCTACACCTTC. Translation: CASSLLGTDRGGGYTF.

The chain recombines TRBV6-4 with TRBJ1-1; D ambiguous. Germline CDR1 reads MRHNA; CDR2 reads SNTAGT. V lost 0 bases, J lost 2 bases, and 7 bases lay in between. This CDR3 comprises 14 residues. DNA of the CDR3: TGTGCCAGCAGTGACTCGCCAGGCAACACTGAAGCTTTCTTT. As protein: CASSDSPGNTEAFF.